Listed below are T cell receptor beta chains from one sample, sequenced in a study of Ad26.COV2.S vaccination and SARS-CoV-2 variants. Measured with immunoSEQ multiplex PCR; TCRdb has only the in-frame clones, and not every one. Of about 680,000 clones detected, approximately 88% appear once; the ten largest clones hold about 1.5%. The sample consisted of peripheral blood, taken in a trial of Ad26.COV2.S vaccine versus placebo. The receptor set was obtained from a person aged 18 to 65 who received the Ad26.COV2.S COVID-19 vaccine or a placebo. Each CDR3 is given without its conserved first and last residue. The size entry is marked missing in some rows and otherwise reads once, few, many or a size class.

TRBV6-4	-	TRBJ2-7	ASRGTERGPH
TRBV7-3	-	TRBJ1-5	ASSWGRGNQPQH
TRBV6-5	once	TRBJ1-2	ASSYSSGRDIYGYT
TRBV7-2	-	TRBJ2-2	ASSAWTTNTGELF
TRBV4-1	-	TRBJ2-7	ASSSVRLADEQY
TRBV5-1	-	TRBJ2-7	ASSLAEVAGGRSYEQY
TRBV10-1	-	TRBJ1-1	ASSEPGQPNTEAF
TRBV19	-	TRBJ2-3	ASSSSGTRATQY
TRBV21-1	-	TRBJ2-1	ASRGHQGYNEQF
TRBV7-2	-	TRBJ1-2	ASSPPWTDHYGYT
TRBV12-3/TRBV12-4	-	TRBJ2-7	ASSFRLPLEQY